This T cell receptor beta chain was recorded in a study of OX40 agonist ivuxolimab in advanced cancers. Study context: The mean age was approximately 60 years, ranging from 23 to 79, with about 87% of participants male. The study's findings and limits: Partial responders at 0.1-3.0 mg/kg showed near-lowest clonal expansion.

The table came from immunoSEQ multiplex PCR; TCRdb's copy has only in-frame clones and leaves some out. The data contain roughly 63,000 clones, about 88% of them singletons. In the case of this clone: As yet, its antigen is unknown.

Trimming cost V 0 bases and J 5 bases; bases outside gene matches: 6. The CDR3 loop spans 16 amino acids. Germline CDR1 reads KGHSH; CDR2 reads LQKENI. V is TRBV18 and J is TRBJ2-7, with 11 bases fitting TRBD1. The sequenced sample was CD4+ or CD8+ T cells sorted from blood, obtained in a trial of the OX40 agonist ivuxolimab. The sequence came from an adult with an advanced solid tumor such as melanoma, head and neck, liver or kidney cancer. CDR3 bases: TGTGCCAGCTCACCACCACGGACAGGGGGCCGCAACGAGCAGTACTTC. Protein: CASSPPRTGGRNEQYF.